The rows below give T cell receptor beta chains drawn from one sample of a study of monozygotic twins with inflammatory bowel disease. TCRdb re-called the 5' RACE reads and shows each CDR3 protein once, DNA omitted. The sample's table shows about 420,000 distinct CDR3 sequences. Sequenced material: blood. Every receptor here comes from a human donor with ulcerative colitis or Crohn's disease, or a healthy co-twin of an affected twin (not recorded which). Each CDR3 is given with its conserved first and last residue.

16 | TRBJ2-2 | TRBV5-1 | CASSSWTGQNTGELFF
15 | TRBJ2-1 | TRBV12-3/TRBV12-4 | CASRSGTGSYNEQFF
16 | TRBJ1-2 | TRBV7-2 | CASSLVLDNPPYGYTF
15 | TRBJ2-2 | TRBV5-1 | CASSLLGTGSGELFF
15 | TRBJ2-7 | TRBV4-1 | CASSQVSGTRSEQYF
12 | TRBJ1-1 | TRBV7-8 | CASSSRTGRAFF
17 | TRBJ1-2 | TRBV7-9 | CASTIRSGADTYYGYTF
15 | TRBJ2-1 | TRBV18 | CASSRQGAGDNEQFF
13 | TRBJ1-6 | TRBV10-2 | CASSEQGSSPLHF
14 | TRBJ2-3 | TRBV7-3 | CASSPLHSTDTQYF
17 | TRBJ1-6 | TRBV9 | CASSAKGQAGLGSPLHF
15 | TRBJ2-1 | TRBV7-6 | CASSLSGRAEYEQFF
13 | TRBJ2-5 | TRBV12-3/TRBV12-4 | CASSLLAGETQYF
15 | TRBJ2-3 | TRBV5-1 | CASSRNGGAVDTQYF
14 | TRBJ2-1 | TRBV7-2 | CASSSQGTIGEQFF
15 | TRBJ1-1 | TRBV10-2 | CASRPPRGPNTEAFF
15 | TRBJ2-1 | TRBV7-2 | CASSLPGLGYNEQFF
14 | TRBJ2-7 | TRBV29-1 | CSVEFTSRGYEQYF
19 | TRBJ2-1 | TRBV11-1 | CASSPKGGGLAGAYNEQFF
15 | TRBJ1-1 | TRBV3-1 | CASSLGQGAYTEAFF
13 | TRBJ2-2 | TRBV5-1 | CASSLIWAGELYF
13 | TRBJ2-7 | TRBV7-2 | CASSQTGSNEQYF
16 | TRBJ1-2 | TRBV30 | CAWSRIALTGSLGYTF
14 | TRBJ1-1 | TRBV27 | CASSRQAGNTEAFF
13 | TRBJ2-7 | TRBV7-9 | CASSLWDTYEQYF
17 | TRBJ2-6 | TRBV3-1 | CASSQERGSSGANVLTF
15 | TRBJ1-3 | TRBV12-3/TRBV12-4 | CASSFYRVTGNTIYF
11 | TRBJ2-1 | TRBV30 | CAWTSAEKQFF
15 | TRBJ2-1 | TRBV7-6 | CASTNLAGGYNEQFF
18 | TRBJ2-5 | TRBV14 | CASSQDRGQGNIQETQYF
15 | TRBJ1-1 | TRBV5-1 | CASNPTSGVNTEAFF
15 | TRBJ1-6 | TRBV28 | CASRPSGTGYSPLHF
14 | TRBJ2-1 | TRBV28 | CASLPGQGAGEQFF
17 | TRBJ2-3 | TRBV7-2 | CASSLVGTSGSTDTQYF
16 | TRBJ2-1 | TRBV5-1 | CASSLAASGPYNEQFF
14 | TRBJ1-5 | TRBV20-1 | CSAPKPGQPQPQHF
17 | TRBJ2-7 | TRBV4-3 | CVSSQASAGGYSYEQYF
14 | TRBJ1-5 | TRBV18 | CASSPGRSIVPQHF
14 | TRBJ1-4 | TRBV20-1 | CSATPGGEDEKLFF
14 | TRBJ2-2 | TRBV12-3/TRBV12-4 | CASSLQRNTGELFF
19 | TRBJ2-1 | TRBV3-1 | CASSQSPPTSGGWDNEQFF
13 | TRBJ2-7 | TRBV5-1 | CASSLGGPYEQYF
16 | TRBJ2-7 | TRBV6-2/TRBV6-3 | CASSSSDRGYSYEQYF
12 | TRBJ1-6 | TRBV5-6 | CASSLQNSPLHF
16 | TRBJ1-2 | TRBV20-1 | CSARVGGDRGNYGYTF
14 | TRBJ2-3 | TRBV7-9 | CASSLGGDTDTQYF
14 | TRBJ2-1 | TRBV27 | CASSFGGAYNEQFF